This T cell receptor beta chain was sequenced for a study of T cell responses to AZD1222 COVID-19 vaccine. The CDR3 length is 15 residues. The ends lost 0 bases at V and 2 bases at J; junction bases unmatched: 2. Germline CDR1 and CDR2: SGHRS and YFSETQ. General study points: A mostly white British donor set with more females was recruited, and clonal diversity was possibly underestimated. At 160-218 and 743-854, vaccine-associated CD4 TCRs were dominant, and they spanned spike. Unmutated variant regions are reportedly the target of nearly half of TCRs that are spike-specific.

In the case of this clone: The antigen remains unidentified.

TCRdb's copy holds only in-frame clones and misses some; the assay was immunoSEQ multiplex PCR. The sample has 150,000 to 160,000 clones, 86% seen once. The sequence was obtained from an adult in good health. The sample in question was peripheral blood, obtained on day 0 of MenACWY control vaccination. The chain employs TRBV5-1 and TRBJ2-5, with 9 bases aligning to TRBD1. The CDR3 loop is CASSLGQGVQETQYF. The CDR3 bases are TGCGCCAGCAGCTTGGGACAGGGGGTACAAGAGACCCAGTACTTC. Variable domain in full (rest from reference TRBV5-1 and TRBJ2-5): KAGVTQTPRYLIKTRGQQVTLSCSPISGHRSVSWYQQTPGQGLQFLFEYFSETQRNKGNFPGRFSGRQFSNSRSEMNVSTLELGDSALYLCASSLGQGVQETQYFGPGTRLLVL.